Listed here is a single T cell receptor (beta chain). These data belong to a study of identical twins. Each cDNA held unique molecular identifiers, and template switching gave it a universal primer site. TCRdb reprocessed the 5' RACE reads via MiXCR and lists one record per CDR3 protein. The sample holds 400,000 to 650,000 distinct CDR3 sequences; roughly 21% are singletons and the top ten take roughly 0.9%. Germline V lookup: CDR1 DFQATT, CDR2 SNEGSKA (reference sequence). There are 11 residues in the CDR3. Trimming took 5 bases from V and 8 from J, leaving 10 bases between them. This sample was shared with a second study, whose subject was T cells expressing NK-cell markers. That source notes: One of eight sequenced donors was HCMV-seronegative; the other seven were seropositive. Four donors' CD3+CD56-NKG2C+ cells were dominated by the same clonotypes. It was still unclear whether expanded NKG2C+ T cell clones were HCMV specific.

The chain carries TRBV20-1 and TRBJ2-1; D is unresolved. The sample was CD4+ T cells sorted from blood. The sequence was collected from a woman between 18 and 29 years old in good health. For the CDR3, the DNA is TGCAGTGCTTCCCCTATGCATGAGCAGTTCTTC. As protein: CSASPMHEQFF.